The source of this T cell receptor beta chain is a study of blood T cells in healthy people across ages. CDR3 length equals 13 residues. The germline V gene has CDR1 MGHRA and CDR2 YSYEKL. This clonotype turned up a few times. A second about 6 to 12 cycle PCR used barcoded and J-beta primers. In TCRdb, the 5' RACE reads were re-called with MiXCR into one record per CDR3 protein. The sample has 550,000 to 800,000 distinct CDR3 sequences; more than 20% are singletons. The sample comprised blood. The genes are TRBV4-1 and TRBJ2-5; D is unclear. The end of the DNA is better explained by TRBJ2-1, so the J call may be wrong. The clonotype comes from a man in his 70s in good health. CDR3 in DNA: TGCGCCAGCAGCCAAGAAAAGCGCAGTCTGCAGTTCTTC. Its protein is CASSQEKRSLQFF.